This passage covers 10 T cell receptor beta chains from one sample sequenced in a study of T cell repertoires in cytomegalovirus infection. TCRdb itself ran the reads through MiXCR, one entry per CDR3 protein. The top ten hold about a quarter of the sample, which has 50,000 to 55,000 distinct CDR3 sequences, roughly 20% seen once. These receptors' targets are unknown. Material: CD8+ T cells from cultured PBMCs, obtained from culture after CMV antigen stimulation. The receptor source for this set is a human donor in good health (CMV status not recorded). Some clones in this sample may be carry-over from other donors' samples.

The chain carries TRBV7-3 and TRBJ2-3; 9 bases map to TRBD2. Trimming at V came to 0 bases and at J to 4 bases, leaving 8 bases not matched to a gene. The CDR3 spans 17 residues. Germline CDR1 and CDR2: SGHTA and FQGTGA. The CDR3 DNA reads as TGTGCCAGCAGCTTAACGTTCGGACTAGCGACGCCAGATACGCAGTATTTT. Residues: CASSLTFGLATPDTQYF.

A few counts support this clonotype. The rearrangement uses TRBV20-1 and TRBJ2-3; TRBD2 agrees at 7 bases. This CDR3 contains 15 residues. Unmatched junction bases numbered 9, after V lost 3 bases and J lost 3 bases. Germline V CDR1 and CDR2: DFQATT, SNEGSKA (reference sequence). The CDR3 DNA sequence: TGCAGTGCTAGGTGGGCGGGAGTGAGTACAGATACGCAGTATTTT. This translates into CSARWAGVSTDTQYF.

In this sample, this clonotype turned up a few times. The chain carries TRBV7-2 and TRBJ2-3; possibly TRBD2 for D (5 bases). CDR1 is SGHTA and CDR2 is FQGNSA in the germline V gene. The V end lost 5 bases, the J end lost 3 bases, and 12 bases lay between the germline ends. The CDR3 is made up of 14 amino acids. The CDR3: CASSVRLNTDTQYF. The CDR3 region has the DNA TGTGCCAGCAGCGTCAGACTAAATACAGATACGCAGTATTTT.

V gene TRBV7-2 combines with J gene TRBJ2-7; D is undetermined. The CDR3 is made up of 10 amino acids. V was shortened by 7 bases and J by 3 bases, with 4 bases between the two germline ends. Germline loops: CDR1 SGHTA, CDR2 FQGNSA. CDR3 loop: CASTLYEQYF. CDR3 sequence (DNA): TGTGCCAGCACCCTCTACGAGCAGTACTTC. The entire variable domain, with the rest obtained from reference TRBV7-2 and TRBJ2-7, is as follows: GAGVSQSPSNKVTEKGKDVELRCDPISGHTALYWYRQSLGQGLEFLIYFQGNSAPDKSGLPSDRFSAERTGGSVSTLTIQRTQQEDSAVYLCASTLYEQYFGPGTRLTVT.

This clonotype was observed a handful of times. The rearrangement uses TRBV7-2 and TRBJ2-4; 7 nucleotides agree with TRBD1. CDR1 and CDR2 (germline): SGHTA, FQGNSA. The CDR3 spans 17 residues. V gave up 1 base and J gave up 5 bases; unmatched junction bases: 11. The CDR3 spells CASSLVLGGSSQNIQYF. The CDR3 DNA sequence: TGTGCCAGCAGCTTAGTCCTAGGGGGCAGCTCCCAAAACATTCAGTACTTC.

Many counts were recorded for this clonotype. This rearrangement joins TRBV7-2 to TRBJ2-3, with 12 bases aligning to TRBD2. V gave up 4 bases and J gave up 6 bases; unmatched junction bases: 2. From germline, CDR1 is SGHTA and CDR2 FQGNSA. The CDR3 has 14 residues. The CDR3 bases are TGTGCCAGCAGCTCTAGCGGGAGGGTGGATACGCAGTATTTT. It yields the protein CASSSSGRVDTQYF. Using reference TRBV7-2 and TRBJ2-3 for the parts outside the CDR3, the full variable domain is GAGVSQSPSNKVTEKGKDVELRCDPISGHTALYWYRQSLGQGLEFLIYFQGNSAPDKSGLPSDRFSAERTGGSVSTLTIQRTQQEDSAVYLCASSSSGRVDTQYFGPGTRLTVL.

This clonotype was observed a few times. The chain carries TRBV11-1 and TRBJ2-1, with 10 positions matching TRBD2. The V and J ends lost 4 bases and 1 base, in that order; junction bases with no gene match: 7. Per germline, CDR1 SGHAT and CDR2 FQDESV (reference sequence). This CDR3 region has 17 residues. In nucleotides, the CDR3 is TGTGCCAGCAGCTCAAATCTAGCGGGAGAATCCTACAATGAGCAGTTCTTC. Its protein product is CASSSNLAGESYNEQFF. The variable domain in full, with the rest retrieved from reference TRBV11-1 and TRBJ2-1, is EAEVAQSPRYKITEKSQAVAFWCDPISGHATLYWYRQILGQGPELLVQFQDESVVDDSQLPKDRFSAERLKGVDSTLKIQPAELGDSAMYLCASSSNLAGESYNEQFFGPGTRLTVL.

This clonotype is a singleton in its sample. The chain is built from TRBV15 and TRBJ2-3, with TRBD2 as a possible D gene (6 bases). V was shortened by 5 bases and J by 1 base, with 10 bases between the two germline ends. The CDR3 has 14 residues. Germline-derived CDR1 and CDR2 are LNHNV and YYDKDF (reference sequence). The CDR3 region is CATSFASGTDTQYF. CDR3 nucleotide sequence: TGTGCCACCAGCTTCGCTAGCGGCACAGATACGCAGTATTTT.

The chain employs TRBV27 and TRBJ1-1; tentative D call: TRBD1 (5 bases). The CDR3 extends over 13 amino acids. CDR1 MNHEY and CDR2 SMNVEV come from the germline V gene (reference sequence). Trimming took off 9 bases at V and 1 base at J, with 12 bases between the two ends. DNA of the CDR3: TGTGCCAGTCGGACACTTGGGAACACTGAAGCTTTCTTT. Protein sequence: CASRTLGNTEAFF.

This clonotype was seen a handful of times. The chain uses TRBV12-3 or TRBV12-4 and TRBJ2-7; possible D gene TRBD2, 6 bases. Trimming took off 3 bases at V and 6 bases at J, with 12 bases between the two ends. This CDR3 is 13 amino acids long. The CDR3 loop is CASSLEGWAEQYF. The CDR3 DNA reads as TGTGCCAGCAGTTTGGAGGGTTGGGCCGAGCAGTACTTC.